This T cell receptor (beta chain) was sequenced in a study of T cell repertoires in cytomegalovirus infection. At the level of the study: HLA-B-restricted CMV epitopes that are well studied were used alongside recently identified HLA-C-restricted ones. CMV infection together with matching HLA type was indicated by public TCR beta signatures. Study-wide results and limits: The ex vivo response was dominated by HLA-C-restricted CMV-specific TCR beta clonotypes. Carriers of CMV plus the relevant HLA were identified by cumulative public TCR beta family frequency.

MiXCR, run by TCRdb on the reads, gives a single entry per CDR3 protein. The profile covers hundreds of thousands of distinct CDR3 sequences, with 33% appearing a single time and roughly a sixth taken by the ten largest. This CDR3 contains 18 residues. J was trimmed by 6 bases and V by 2 bases; bases with no gene match: 15. Concerning this clonotype itself: Its antigen remains unidentified.

This rearrangement joins TRBV12-3 or TRBV12-4 to TRBJ2-1; 8 bases fit TRBD2. The material sequenced was cultured PBMCs, taken from culture after CMV antigen stimulation. This TCR was sampled from a human donor in good health (CMV status not recorded). Some clones in this sample may be carry-over from other donors' samples. The CDR3 spells CASSLPEVEAGVFNEQFF. The CDR3 nucleotides are TGTGCCAGCAGTTTACCCGAGGTTGAAGCGGGAGTCTTCAATGAGCAGTTCTTC.